A selection of T cell receptor beta chains follows, all from one sample in a study of cytomegalovirus exposure and HLA in healthy donors. The method was immunoSEQ multiplex PCR; TCRdb's version includes in-frame clones alone and lacks a portion of them. Of 90,000 to 150,000 clones detected, more than 60% appear once; the ten largest clones hold 9% to 10%. Material for sequencing was PBMCs. These receptors came from a man aged 35-49 years in good health and CMV-seropositive. The conserved cysteine and the conserved F or W are not part of the CDR3 here.

TRBV6-4,TRBJ1-1,ASGGGRGETEAF
TRBV7-2,TRBJ2-7,ASSLRYYEQY
TRBV7-2,TRBJ2-1,ASSPRGNNEQF
TRBV6-1,TRBJ1-2,ASMTGANPYGYT
TRBV15,TRBJ2-1,ATSRVIRTNPGGEQF
TRBV6-1,TRBJ2-3,ASSELRTGYTQY
TRBV28,TRBJ1-6,ASSLVQADSPLH
TRBV15,TRBJ2-5,ATSRDLAGGLGQETQY
TRBV9,TRBJ2-6,ASSRTSIISEGANVLT
TRBV5-1,TRBJ2-7,ASRAVAGPYEQY
TRBV6-6,TRBJ1-3,ASSPARSGNTIY
TRBV6-5,TRBJ2-7,ASSYSGRGNYEQY
TRBV6-5,TRBJ1-2,ASSPGMRYGYT
TRBV13,TRBJ1-4,ASSQEQGVEKLF
TRBV15,TRBJ2-7,ATSRGIQTDSYEQY
TRBV9,TRBJ2-1,ASSVGGTSGSNEQF
TRBV6-4,TRBJ2-5,ASSDSKALAGQETQY
TRBV7-9,TRBJ2-3,ASSPPGQGASTDTQY
TRBV7-3,TRBJ2-1,ASRRDFSSYNEQF
TRBV5-4,TRBJ2-2,ASTSSRGMAGELF
TRBV9,TRBJ1-1,ASSVDDRPFEAF
TRBV19,TRBJ1-2,ASISGTPYGYT
TRBV7-2,TRBJ1-2,ASSPTGDNYGYT
TRBV7-3,TRBJ1-5,ASSLLRQGATFNQPQH
TRBV9,TRBJ2-1,ASSDKGTAGYNEQF
TRBV7-2,TRBJ2-1,ASSLKKTSSLNEQF
TRBV7-3,TRBJ2-1,ASSSTVGGVHNEQF
TRBV5-1,TRBJ2-1,ASSADLAASYNEQF
TRBV25-1,TRBJ1-5,ASSDRDRDAPNQPQH
TRBV7-7,TRBJ2-3,ASSLEGTDTQY
TRBV4-2,TRBJ1-6,ASSPSQGMNSPLH
TRBV27,TRBJ2-1,ASRRTGTGSGEQF
TRBV7-2,TRBJ2-2,ASSPGLAESNTGELF
TRBV11-2,TRBJ2-7,ASSFPRLAPTYEQY
TRBV18,TRBJ1-2,ASSPPAGRVSYGYT
TRBV7-2,TRBJ2-3,ASSFWAESSTDTQY
TRBV28,TRBJ1-5,ASSWAGNSNQPQH
TRBV5-6,TRBJ1-1,ASSLSAGNTEAF
TRBV7-2,TRBJ2-7,ASSLGPSEQY